One and the same sample provided the 9 T cell receptor beta chains below, sequenced in a study of T cell responses to AZD1222 COVID-19 vaccine. Assay: immunoSEQ multiplex PCR; the TCRdb copy retains only in-frame clones and omits some. The sample carries 140,000 to 150,000 clones, 80% to 95% recorded once. The material was peripheral blood, obtained on day 0 of AZD1222 vaccination. The source is an adult in good health.

J is TRBJ2-2 and V is TRBV9, with D uncertain. This CDR3 region has 14 residues. V was cut by 0 bases and J by 6 bases, with 9 bases left in between. CDR1 SGDLS and CDR2 YYNGEE come from the germline V gene. The CDR3 DNA follows: TGTGCCAGCAGCGTAGAAGGCGTACCCGGGGAGCTGTTTTTT. Residues: CASSVEGVPGELFF.

This rearrangement joins TRBV23-1 to TRBJ2-1; no clear D gene. TRBV23-1 has ORF status, its function being uncertain. The CDR3 runs 16 residues. The V end lost 1 base, the J end lost 0 bases, and 10 bases lay between the germline ends. Here the CDR3 reads CASSQWEGNSYNEQFF. As DNA, the CDR3 is TGCGCCAGCAGTCAATGGGAAGGAAACTCCTACAATGAGCAGTTCTTC.

The chain carries TRBV5-4 and TRBJ1-2; possibly TRBD1 for D (5 bases). Germline CDR1 SGHNT, CDR2 YYREEE (reference sequence). CDR3 size: 12 residues. The V end was cut by 2 bases, the J end by 8 bases, with 10 bases between. The CDR3: CASSFGGEGYTF. DNA for the CDR3: TGTGCCAGCAGCTTTGGGGGGGAAGGCTACACCTTC.

This chain connects TRBV28 to TRBJ2-7; TRBD2 matches 10 bases. V lost 6 bases and J lost 3; bases outside the gene matches: 8. This CDR3 is built from 15 residues. Germline CDR1 is MDHEN and CDR2 is SYDVKM. Here the CDR3 reads CASRDSGGPNYEQYF. The CDR3 region has the DNA TGTGCCAGCAGGGATAGCGGGGGGCCCAACTACGAGCAGTACTTC.

The CDR3 coding sequence is TGTGCCAGCAGCCAGGCTGGGGTGGGCTACGAGCAGTACTTC. This sequence encodes CASSQAGVGYEQYF. V and J are TRBV3-1 (or the pseudogene TRBV3-2) and TRBJ2-7; D not resolved. The CDR3 consists of 14 residues. Trimming removed 3 bases at V and 3 bases at J, with 12 bases between. Germline V CDR1 and CDR2: LGHDT, YNNKEL (reference sequence).

The chain uses TRBV5-4 and TRBJ2-7; a possible D gene is TRBD1 (5 bases). CDR1 SGHNT and CDR2 YYREEE come from the germline V gene (reference sequence). This CDR3 comprises 14 residues. V was trimmed by 3 bases and J by 7 bases, leaving 17 bases between them. CDR3 amino acids: CASSSTSRAEEQYF. The CDR3 DNA is TGTGCCAGCAGCTCAACCTCCAGGGCGGAGGAGCAGTACTTC.

The chain uses TRBV5-6 and TRBJ2-5; D possibly corresponds to TRBD2 (6 bases). Germline V gene sequence: CDR1 SGHDT, CDR2 YYEEEE. Trimming took 4 bases from V and 6 from J, leaving 22 bases between them. The CDR3 length is 16 residues. The CDR3 loop is CASSRPEAGGRKTQYF. As DNA, the CDR3 is TGTGCCAGCAGCCGACCCGAGGCCGGGGGTAGGAAGACCCAGTACTTC.

The CDR3 loop is CASSQVGRNNNYGYTF. The CDR3 DNA follows: TGCGCCAGCAGCCAAGTCGGCAGAAACAATAACTATGGCTACACCTTC. V is TRBV4-1 and J is TRBJ1-2; the D is unclear. V was clipped by 1 base and J by 1 base, with 13 bases between them. CDR3 size: 16 residues. CDR1 is MGHRA and CDR2 is YSYEKL in the germline V gene.

V usage is TRBV18 and J usage is TRBJ1-2; a weak D match, TRBD1 (6 bases). V was trimmed by 2 bases and J by 4 bases, leaving 11 bases between them. The germline gives CDR1 KGHSH, CDR2 LQKENI. The CDR3 consists of 14 residues. The CDR3 reads CASSPKQGGYGYTF. The CDR3 bases are TGTGCCAGCTCACCAAAACAGGGAGGCTATGGCTACACCTTC. Full variable domain (remainder filled in from reference TRBV18 and TRBJ1-2): NAGVMQNPRHLVRRRGQEARLRCSPMKGHSHVYWYRQLPEEGLKFMVYLQKENIIDESGMPKERFSAEFPKEGPSILRIQQVVRGDSAAYFCASSPKQGGYGYTFGSGTRLTVV.